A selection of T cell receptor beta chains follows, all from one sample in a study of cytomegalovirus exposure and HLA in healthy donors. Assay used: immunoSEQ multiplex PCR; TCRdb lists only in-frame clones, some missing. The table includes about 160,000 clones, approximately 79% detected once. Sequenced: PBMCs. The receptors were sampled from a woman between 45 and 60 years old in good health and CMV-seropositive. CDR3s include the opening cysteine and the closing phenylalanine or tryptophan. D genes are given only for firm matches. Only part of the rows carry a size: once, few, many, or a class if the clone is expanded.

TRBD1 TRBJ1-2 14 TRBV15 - CATSGQAANYGYTF TGTGCCACCAGCGGACAGGCAGCTAACTATGGCTACACCTTC
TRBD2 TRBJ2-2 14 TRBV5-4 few CASRLAGGAGELFF TGTGCCAGCCGACTAGCGGGAGGCGCCGGGGAGCTGTTTTTT
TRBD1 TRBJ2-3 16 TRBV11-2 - CASRQIQGASTDTQYF TGTGCCAGCAGACAGATACAGGGGGCGAGCACAGATACGCAGTATTTT
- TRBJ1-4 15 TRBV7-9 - CASSLRGGTIEKLFF TGTGCCAGCAGCTTAAGGGGAGGGACAATCGAAAAACTGTTTTTT
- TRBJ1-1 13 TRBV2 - CANQPGGDTEAFF TGTGCAAACCAACCGGGGGGGGACACTGAAGCTTTCTTT
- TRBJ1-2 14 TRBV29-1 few CSVERGQGNYGYTF TGCAGCGTTGAACGTGGTCAGGGTAACTATGGCTACACCTTC
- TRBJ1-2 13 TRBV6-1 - CASSDRTPPVDTF TGTGCCAGCAGTGACCGGACACCCCCGGTAGACACCTTC
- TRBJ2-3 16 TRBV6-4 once CASSDVGGAYTDTQYF TGTGCCAGCAGTGACGTAGGGGGAGCCTACACAGATACGCAGTATTTT
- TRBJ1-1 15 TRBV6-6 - CAGSYSLMGGVEAFF TGTGCCGGCAGTTACTCGCTGATGGGAGGGGTTGAAGCTTTCTTT
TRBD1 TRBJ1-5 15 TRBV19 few CASSMGTGHGQPQHF TGTGCCAGTAGTATGGGGACAGGTCATGGTCAGCCCCAGCATTTT
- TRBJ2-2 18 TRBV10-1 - CAHPRGRGEKRNTGELFF TGCGCCCATCCTAGGGGCAGGGGGGAGAAAAGAAACACCGGGGAGCTGTTTTTT
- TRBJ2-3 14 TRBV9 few CASSVALTAYTQYF TGTGCCAGCAGCGTAGCTTTGACAGCTTATACGCAGTATTTT
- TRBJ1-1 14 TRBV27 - CASSLGGMNTEAFF TGTGCCAGCAGCTTGGGAGGCATGAACACTGAAGCTTTCTTT
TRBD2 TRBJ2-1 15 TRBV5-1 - CASSSNGGAGNEQFF TGCGCCAGCAGCTCCAACGGGGGGGCCGGCAATGAGCAGTTCTTC
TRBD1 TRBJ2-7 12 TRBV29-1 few CSVYGTAGQQYF TGCAGCGTTTACGGGACAGCTGGCCAGCAGTACTTC
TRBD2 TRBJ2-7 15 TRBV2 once CASSEARGRAYEQYF TGTGCCAGCAGTGAAGCACGCGGGAGGGCCTACGAGCAGTACTTC
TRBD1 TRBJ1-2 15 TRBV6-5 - CASSSIRQGYYGYTF TGTGCCAGCAGTTCCATCCGACAGGGATACTATGGCTACACCTTC
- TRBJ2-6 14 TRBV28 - CASSSGFGANVLTF TGTGCCAGCAGTTCAGGGTTTGGGGCCAACGTCCTGACTTTC
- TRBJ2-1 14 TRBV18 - CASSPGGTVNEQFF TGTGCCAGCTCACCCGGGGGTACTGTAAATGAGCAGTTCTTC
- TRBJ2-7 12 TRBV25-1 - CASSEFSYEQYF TGTGCCAGCAGTGAATTCTCTTACGAGCAGTACTTC
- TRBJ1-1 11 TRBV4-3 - CASSRGTEAFF TGCGCCAGCAGTCGGGGCACTGAAGCTTTCTTT
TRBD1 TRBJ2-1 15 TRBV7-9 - CASSSPRTGYNEQFF TGTGCCAGCAGCTCGCCACGGACAGGGTACAATGAGCAGTTCTTC
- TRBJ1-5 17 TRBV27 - CASRSALSGTHHGPQHF TGTGCCAGCAGGTCAGCCTTATCCGGGACACACCATGGGCCCCAGCATTTT
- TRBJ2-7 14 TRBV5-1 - CASSETPSSYEQYF TGCGCCAGCAGCGAGACACCGAGCTCCTACGAGCAGTACTTC
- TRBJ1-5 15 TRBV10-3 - CAISEGSQGNQPQHF TGTGCCATCAGTGAGGGTAGTCAGGGCAATCAGCCCCAGCATTTT
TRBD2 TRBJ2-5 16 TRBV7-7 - CASSRGVSGSVETQYF TGTGCTAGCAGCCGCGGGGTCAGCGGGAGTGTGGAGACCCAGTACTTC
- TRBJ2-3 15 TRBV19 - CASSIARAGTDTQYF TGTGCCAGTAGTATAGCCCGCGCAGGCACCGATACGCAGTATTTT
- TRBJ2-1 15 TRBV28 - CASSLGGESYNEQFF TGTGCCAGCAGTTTAGGGGGCGAGTCCTACAATGAGCAGTTCTTC
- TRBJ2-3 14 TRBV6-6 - CASSYVASTDTQYF TGTGCCAGCAGTTACGTCGCGAGCACAGATACGCAGTATTTT
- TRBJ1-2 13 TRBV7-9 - CASSPQTINGYTF TGTGCCAGCAGCCCGCAGACTATAAATGGCTACACCTTC
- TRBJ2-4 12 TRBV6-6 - CASSYPQGIQYF TGTGCCAGCAGTTACCCCCAGGGCATTCAGTACTTC
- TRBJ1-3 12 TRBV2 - CASAGSGNTIYF TGTGCCAGCGCAGGCTCTGGAAACACCATATATTTT
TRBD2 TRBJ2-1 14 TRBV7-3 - CASSGLAGFGEQFF TGTGCCAGCAGCGGACTAGCGGGATTTGGTGAGCAGTTCTTC
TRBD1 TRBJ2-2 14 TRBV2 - CASSLDRAPGELFF TGTGCCAGCAGCCTTGACAGGGCCCCCGGGGAGCTGTTTTTT
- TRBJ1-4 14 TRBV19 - CASSIWGPNEKLFF TGTGCCAGTAGTATATGGGGGCCGAATGAAAAACTGTTTTTT
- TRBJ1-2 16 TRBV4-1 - CASSPSFFDKTHGYTF TGCGCCAGCAGCCCGTCCTTTTTCGACAAAACTCATGGCTACACCTTC
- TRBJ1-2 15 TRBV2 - CASNLAPDGIYGYTF TGTGCCAGCAATCTCGCCCCGGACGGGATCTATGGCTACACCTTC
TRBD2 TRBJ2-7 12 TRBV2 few CASSEGTSVRYF TGTGCCAGCAGTGAAGGGACTAGCGTCCGGTACTTC
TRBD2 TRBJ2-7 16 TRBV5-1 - CASSPFWRGAYYEQYF TGCGCCAGCAGCCCCTTCTGGCGGGGGGCATACTACGAGCAGTACTTC
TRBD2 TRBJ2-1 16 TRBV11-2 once CASSSVLGLGRNEQFF TGTGCCAGCAGCTCCGTTCTGGGACTAGGCCGCAATGAGCAGTTCTTC
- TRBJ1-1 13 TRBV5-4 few CASSTQGNTEAFF TGTGCCAGCAGCACGCAGGGGAACACTGAAGCTTTCTTT
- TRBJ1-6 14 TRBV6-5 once CASSYVERNSPLHF TGTGCCAGCAGTTACGTCGAGCGTAATTCACCCCTCCACTTT
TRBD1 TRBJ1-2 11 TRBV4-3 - CASSFGTARTF TGCGCCAGCAGCTTCGGGACAGCCCGAACCTTC
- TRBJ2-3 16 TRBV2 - CASSDMTPPRGDTQYF TGTGCCAGCAGTGACATGACTCCCCCCCGCGGGGATACGCAGTATTTT
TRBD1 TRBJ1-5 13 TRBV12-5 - CASGHRGAQPQHF TGTGCTAGTGGACACAGGGGGGCTCAGCCCCAGCATTTT
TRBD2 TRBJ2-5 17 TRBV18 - CASSPTGGTSGYETQYF TGTGCCAGCTCTCCGACAGGAGGGACTAGCGGGTACGAAACCCAGTACTTC
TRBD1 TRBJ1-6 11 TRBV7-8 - CASSLPETGLF TGTGCCAGCAGCCTGCCCGAGACAGGGTTATTT
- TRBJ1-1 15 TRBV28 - CASSAGGARNTEAFF TGTGCCAGCAGCGCCGGGGGGGCCCGCAACACTGAAGCTTTCTTT
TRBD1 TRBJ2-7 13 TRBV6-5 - CASSAGTAYEQYF TGTGCCAGCAGTGCCGGGACAGCCTACGAGCAGTACTTC
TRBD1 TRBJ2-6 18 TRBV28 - CASSSWDRGPSGANVLTF TGTGCCAGCAGCTCCTGGGACAGGGGGCCCTCTGGGGCCAACGTCCTGACTTTC
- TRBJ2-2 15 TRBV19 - CASSIPGLRTGELFF TGTGCCAGTAGTATCCCCGGACTCAGGACCGGGGAGCTGTTTTTT
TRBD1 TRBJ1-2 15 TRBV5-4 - CASSRPGTGDYGYTF TGTGCCAGCAGCAGGCCGGGGACAGGGGATTATGGCTACACCTTC
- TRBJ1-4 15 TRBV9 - CASSIRGRGDEKLFF TGTGCCAGCAGCATCCGGGGCAGGGGAGATGAAAAACTGTTTTTT
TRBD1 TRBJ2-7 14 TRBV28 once CASSFADRGHEQYF TGTGCCAGCAGTTTTGCGGACAGGGGGCATGAGCAGTACTTC
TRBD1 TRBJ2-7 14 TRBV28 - CASSSPGQGYEQYF TGTGCCAGCAGTTCTCCGGGACAGGGGTACGAGCAGTACTTC
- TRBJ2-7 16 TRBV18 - CASSPGRYLSSHEQYF TGTGCCAGCTCACCAGGTCGGTATCTGTCGTCCCACGAGCAGTACTTC
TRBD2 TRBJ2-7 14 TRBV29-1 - CSVGVAGVAEEQYF TGCAGCGTCGGAGTAGCGGGGGTGGCCGAGGAGCAGTACTTC
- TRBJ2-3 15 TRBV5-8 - CASSSRGFSTDTQYF TGTGCCAGCAGCTCTAGGGGTTTTAGCACAGATACGCAGTATTTT
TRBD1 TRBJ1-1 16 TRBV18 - CASSHGQARGGTEAFF TGTGCCAGCTCTCATGGACAGGCGAGGGGCGGTACTGAAGCTTTCTTT